This T cell receptor (beta chain) was identified during a study of blood T cell repertoires in COVID-19. Per the original data handling: The assay estimated nucleated cells by amplifying reference gene primers. Using immunoSEQ multiplex PCR, the repertoire was profiled, and TCRdb retains in-frame clones only, with some absent. The D gene and trimming were derived from the DNA, and the V and J assignments and clone size from that table. The table lists 130,000 or so clones, 75% to 90% of them singletons. Germline loops: CDR1 KGHSH, CDR2 LQKENI. The V gene lost 4 bases and the J gene lost 7 bases, with 14 bases spanning the gap. CDR3 size: 14 residues.

This chain uses TRBV18 with TRBJ1-5; D not resolved. This TCR was recovered from a man in his 70s with active or convalescent COVID-19. Sequencing was performed on peripheral blood. The CDR3 DNA sequence: TGTGCCAGCTCACGAGAGACTGGGAGGCAGCCCCAGCATTTT. It encodes CASSRETGRQPQHF.